These T cell receptor beta chains were read from a single sample in a study of blood T cell repertoires in COVID-19. Clones were sequenced by immunoSEQ multiplex PCR, and TCRdb holds only the in-frame ones, with some missing. The table lists 300,000 or so clones, about nine tenths of them singletons. The source material was PBMCs or T cells enriched from blood (not recorded which). These receptors all come from a woman in her 30s who had recovered from COVID-19. CDR3s include the opening cysteine and the closing phenylalanine or tryptophan. The D gene is left open where the match is weak. The size of a clone is reported for some rows only, either as once, few or many, or as a class for expanded clones.

V gene: TRBV3-1/TRBV3-2
D gene: TRBD2
J gene: TRBJ2-2
clone size: -
CDR3 protein: CASSQELADPTGELFF
CDR3 DNA: TGTGCCAGCAGCCAAGAACTAGCGGATCCCACCGGGGAGCTGTTTTTT

V gene: TRBV5-1
D gene: TRBD1
J gene: TRBJ1-6
clone size: -
CDR3 protein: CASSPTGKNSPLHF
CDR3 DNA: TGCGCCAGCAGCCCGACAGGGAAAAATTCACCCCTCCACTTT

V gene: TRBV4-1
D gene: TRBD1
J gene: TRBJ1-4
clone size: -
CDR3 protein: CASRAGTGVREKLFF
CDR3 DNA: TGCGCCAGCAGAGCCGGGACAGGGGTTCGGGAAAAACTGTTTTTT

V gene: TRBV30
D gene: -
J gene: TRBJ1-2
clone size: -
CDR3 protein: CAWSVGQDYGYTF
CDR3 DNA: TGTGCCTGGAGTGTAGGACAAGACTATGGCTACACCTTC

V gene: TRBV7-2
D gene: TRBD2
J gene: TRBJ2-1
clone size: -
CDR3 protein: CASSSGTSGRRGYNEQFF
CDR3 DNA: TGTGCCAGCAGCTCAGGGACTAGCGGGAGAAGGGGCTACAATGAGCAGTTCTTC

V gene: TRBV28
D gene: -
J gene: TRBJ2-1
clone size: -
CDR3 protein: CASSPTVVSYNEQFF
CDR3 DNA: TGTGCCAGCAGCCCCACAGTGGTCTCCTACAATGAGCAGTTCTTC

V gene: TRBV4-1
D gene: TRBD2
J gene: TRBJ2-7
clone size: -
CDR3 protein: CASSQGLDAGAGYEQYF
CDR3 DNA: TGCGCCAGCAGCCAAGGACTAGACGCGGGAGCTGGCTACGAGCAGTACTTC

V gene: TRBV6-5
D gene: TRBD1
J gene: TRBJ2-1
clone size: -
CDR3 protein: CASSYLFRDRDNEQFF
CDR3 DNA: TGTGCCAGCAGTTACTTATTTCGGGACAGAGACAATGAGCAGTTCTTC

V gene: TRBV5-4
D gene: -
J gene: TRBJ2-2
clone size: -
CDR3 protein: CASSLKSGAYTGELFF
CDR3 DNA: TGTGCCAGCAGCTTAAAATCTGGGGCATACACCGGGGAGCTGTTTTTT

V gene: TRBV7-9
D gene: -
J gene: TRBJ1-1
clone size: -
CDR3 protein: CASSFLDKNTEAFF
CDR3 DNA: TGTGCCAGCAGCTTCTTAGACAAGAACACTGAAGCTTTCTTT

V gene: TRBV7-2
D gene: TRBD2
J gene: TRBJ2-1
clone size: -
CDR3 protein: CASSPSGRANEQFF
CDR3 DNA: TGTGCCAGCAGCCCTAGCGGGAGGGCCAATGAGCAGTTCTTC

V gene: TRBV7-2
D gene: TRBD2
J gene: TRBJ2-7
clone size: -
CDR3 protein: CASSLEAGVKEQYF
CDR3 DNA: TGTGCCAGCAGCTTAGAAGCGGGAGTAAAAGAGCAGTACTTC

V gene: TRBV4-3
D gene: -
J gene: TRBJ2-3
clone size: few
CDR3 protein: CASSQGPQGRDTQYF
CDR3 DNA: TGCGCCAGCAGCCAAGGGCCGCAGGGCAGAGATACGCAGTATTTT

V gene: TRBV5-8
D gene: TRBD1
J gene: TRBJ1-6
clone size: -
CDR3 protein: CASSQRQGRLPAYNSPLHF
CDR3 DNA: TGTGCCAGCAGCCAACGACAGGGAAGGCTCCCAGCGTATAATTCACCCCTCCACTTT

V gene: TRBV28
D gene: -
J gene: TRBJ2-7
clone size: once
CDR3 protein: CASPPGGGPYAYEQYF
CDR3 DNA: TGTGCCAGCCCCCCCGGCGGGGGCCCCTATGCCTACGAGCAGTACTTC

V gene: TRBV10-3
D gene: -
J gene: TRBJ2-2
clone size: -
CDR3 protein: CAISVQGETGELFF
CDR3 DNA: TGTGCCATCAGTGTACAGGGAGAAACCGGGGAGCTGTTTTTT

V gene: TRBV28
D gene: -
J gene: TRBJ2-1
clone size: -
CDR3 protein: CASSLQGNEQFF
CDR3 DNA: TGTGCCAGCAGCCTACAGGGAAATGAGCAGTTCTTC

V gene: TRBV29-1
D gene: TRBD1
J gene: TRBJ2-7
clone size: once
CDR3 protein: CSVRRGRGPNEQYF
CDR3 DNA: TGCAGCGTAAGGCGGGGCAGGGGGCCGAACGAGCAGTACTTC

V gene: TRBV5-8
D gene: -
J gene: TRBJ2-3
clone size: -
CDR3 protein: CASSGGTTDTQYF
CDR3 DNA: TGTGCCAGCAGCGGCGGGACGACAGATACGCAGTATTTT

V gene: TRBV19
D gene: TRBD1
J gene: TRBJ2-1
clone size: -
CDR3 protein: CASSIAGQANNEQFF
CDR3 DNA: TGTGCCAGTAGTATCGCGGGACAGGCCAACAATGAGCAGTTCTTC

V gene: TRBV9
D gene: -
J gene: TRBJ1-5
clone size: -
CDR3 protein: CASSDDTEGQPQHF
CDR3 DNA: TGTGCCAGCAGCGACGACACCGAAGGACAGCCCCAGCATTTT